Listed here are 14 T cell receptor beta chains from one sample, sequenced in a study of T cell responses to AZD1222 COVID-19 vaccine. Profiled with immunoSEQ multiplex PCR; TCRdb holds only in-frame clones, not every one. Of around 130,000 clones in the sample, just over 85% are singletons; the top ten hold 10% to 15%. Source: peripheral blood, taken on day 0 of AZD1222 vaccination. The origin of the receptors is an adult in good health.

CDR3 residues: CASSSIGLNYEQYF. Here the CDR3 DNA reads TGTGCCAGTAGTTCAATTGGACTTAACTACGAGCAGTACTTC. V usage is TRBV19 and J usage is TRBJ2-7; D is perhaps TRBD2 (5 bases). This CDR3 contains 14 residues. Germline CDR1 LNHDA, CDR2 SQIVND (reference sequence). The ends were cut back, 5 bases at V and 3 bases at J, with 14 bases in the middle.

The chain's CDR3 is CASSPQVSSSNYGYTF. In nucleotides, the CDR3 is TGTGCCAGCTCACCGCAGGTATCCAGCTCTAACTATGGCTACACCTTC. The chain recombines TRBV18 with TRBJ1-2; D gene ambiguous. The CDR3 length is 16 residues. Germline V gives CDR1 KGHSH, CDR2 LQKENI. The V and J ends lost 3 bases and 0 bases respectively, with 14 bases between them.

The V gene is TRBV25-1, the J gene TRBJ2-5, with 7 bases that match TRBD2. The CDR3 runs 14 residues. V shed 3 bases and J 4 bases; nucleotides not matched to a gene: 5. CDR1 is MGHDK and CDR2 is SYGVNS in the germline V gene. The CDR3 DNA reads TGTGCCAGCAGTGATTCCCCGGGGGGAGAGACCCAGTACTTC. This translates into CASSDSPGGETQYF.

V gene TRBV5-1 combines with J gene TRBJ1-1; a possible D gene is TRBD1 (5 bases). From germline, CDR1 is SGHRS and CDR2 YFSETQ. Trimming took off 4 bases at V and 1 base at J, with 17 bases between the two ends. The CDR3 is 16 amino acids. CDR3 protein: CASSPTPVGRNTEAFF. Here the CDR3 DNA reads TGCGCCAGCAGCCCTACCCCCGTGGGGCGGAACACTGAAGCTTTCTTT.

This chain connects TRBV5-4 to TRBJ1-2, with 7 positions matching TRBD1. CDR3 length: 12 amino acids. The germline gives CDR1 SGHNT, CDR2 YYREEE (reference sequence). V shed 4 bases, J shed 7 bases, and the junction held 4 bases outside the gene matches. For the CDR3, the DNA is TGTGCCAGCAGCACAGACAGGGCTGGCTACACCTTC. It specifies CASSTDRAGYTF. The variable domain in full, with the rest retrieved from reference TRBV5-4 and TRBJ1-2, is ETGVTQSPTHLIKTRGQQVTLRCSSQSGHNTVSWYQQALGQGPQFIFQYYREEENGRGNFPPRFSGLQFPNYSSELNVNALELDDSALYLCASSTDRAGYTFGSGTRLTVV.

The chain couples TRBV20-1 to TRBJ1-6; 12 nucleotides agree with TRBD1. Germline lookup yields CDR1 DFQATT and CDR2 SNEGSKA (reference sequence). This CDR3 is built from 15 residues. The V gene end was trimmed by 3 bases and the J gene end by 8 bases; junction bases not matched to a gene: 5. CDR3: CSASGDRGPDSPLHF. DNA for the CDR3: TGCAGTGCTAGTGGGGACAGGGGGCCGGATTCACCCCTCCACTTT.

The chain couples TRBV25-1 to TRBJ1-3, with D tentatively TRBD1 (6 bases). With 7 bases removed from V and 2 bases from J, the gap between germline ends came to 15 bases. The CDR3 runs 15 residues. Germline values: CDR1 MGHDK, CDR2 SYGVNS. The DNA for the CDR3 is TGTGCCAGCATCCCCCAGGGGACGGCTGGAAACACCATATATTTT. Its translation is CASIPQGTAGNTIYF.

The chain links TRBV4-3 to TRBJ1-6; D possibly corresponds to TRBD1 (6 bases). The germline V and J ends were trimmed by 0 bases and 7 bases, with 10 bases remaining between them. The germline V gene encodes CDR1 LGHNA and CDR2 YSLEER. The CDR3 consists of 15 residues. The DNA for the CDR3 is TGCGCCAGCAGCCAAGATTGGGACACAAATTCACCCCTCCACTTT. This translates into CASSQDWDTNSPLHF.

The chain links TRBV27 to TRBJ1-6, with D possibly being TRBD1 (6 bases). The CDR3 consists of 18 residues. The V gene lost 5 bases and the J gene lost 7 bases, with 24 bases spanning the gap. Germline values: CDR1 MNHEY, CDR2 SMNVEV (reference sequence). The CDR3 DNA reads TGTGCCAGCAGTCTACAGGGCCCCTCTGTGCTAGGGAATTCACCCCTCCACTTT. Protein: CASSLQGPSVLGNSPLHF.

The chain recombines TRBV2 with TRBJ2-7, with a weak D call TRBD1 (6 bases). The germline V gene has CDR1 SNHLY and CDR2 FYNNEI. Trimming removed 3 bases at V and 2 bases at J, with 23 bases between. This CDR3 contains 18 residues. Here the CDR3 reads CASSDQWGRIDSTYEQYF. For the CDR3, the DNA is TGTGCCAGCAGTGATCAGTGGGGGCGCATAGATTCGACCTACGAGCAGTACTTC.

This clone was found a few times. J is TRBJ1-5 and V is TRBV9; a weak D match, TRBD1 (5 bases). The CDR3 has 15 residues. Trimming took off 4 bases at V and 0 bases at J, with 11 bases between the two ends. Germline loops: CDR1 SGDLS, CDR2 YYNGEE. CDR3 nucleotide sequence: TGTGCCAGCAGCTCGGGACCCTATAGCAATCAGCCCCAGCATTTT. This encodes CASSSGPYSNQPQHF.

V is TRBV13 and J is TRBJ1-2; D is undetermined. The CDR3 runs to 13 residues. Germline V gene lookup returns CDR1 PRHDT and CDR2 FYEKMQ (reference sequence). With 6 bases removed from V and 0 bases from J, the gap between germline ends came to 8 bases. The CDR3 reads CASRQRSNYGYTF. The CDR3, as DNA: TGTGCCAGCAGGCAGAGATCTAACTATGGCTACACCTTC.

This rearrangement joins TRBV19 to TRBJ1-5; D possibly corresponds to TRBD1 (5 bases). CDR3 length equals 15 residues. Looked up from germline, CDR1 is LNHDA and CDR2 is SQIVND (reference sequence). Trimming left V 5 bases short and J 7 bases short, with 18 bases between. The CDR3 DNA reads as TGTGCCAGTAGTCCTGCAGGGTCGGAAGGCCAGCCCCAGCATTTT. It yields the protein CASSPAGSEGQPQHF.

This chain joins TRBV27 and TRBJ2-3; D is possibly TRBD1 or TRBD2 (5 bases each). This CDR3 region has 11 residues. Germline loops: CDR1 MNHEY, CDR2 SMNVEV (reference sequence). V was pared by 8 bases and J by 4 bases, with 7 bases between. The CDR3 nucleotides read TGTGCCAGCGAGGGGCCAGATACGCAGTATTTT. Its protein is CASEGPDTQYF.